This T cell receptor (beta chain) was documented in a study of blood T cell repertoires in COVID-19. Study details: Samples taken during acute and convalescent COVID-19 were collected in the United States, Italy and Spain. Sample material is recorded as cDNA or gDNA derived from T cells, B-cell-depleted T cells, or PBMCs.

Methods used by the authors: How many nucleated cells were present was estimated from reference gene primer amplification. Using immunoSEQ multiplex PCR, the repertoire was profiled, and TCRdb retains in-frame clones only, with some absent. That table is the source of V, J and clone size, and D and trimming were worked out from the DNA. Of fewer than 100,000 clones listed, over 75% are singletons. Germline V gives CDR1 MDHEN, CDR2 SYDVKM. The V and J ends lost 6 bases and 5 bases, in that order; junction bases with no gene match: 9. The CDR3 runs to 14 residues. The sequencing sample was made of peripheral blood. The receptor's source is a human donor in a cohort sampled during active COVID-19. The chain carries TRBV28 and TRBJ2-7; 8 bases align to TRBD2. CDR3 DNA sequence: TGTGCCAGCAGCCTAGCGGGTCTTGCCCACGAGCAGTACTTC. Its translation: CASSLAGLAHEQYF. The entire variable domain, with the rest obtained from reference TRBV28 and TRBJ2-7, is as follows: DVKVTQSSRYLVKRTGEKVFLECVQDMDHENMFWYRQDPGLGLRLIYFSYDVKMKEKGDIPEGYSVSREKKERFSLILESASTNQTSMYLCASSLAGLAHEQYFGPGTRLTVT.